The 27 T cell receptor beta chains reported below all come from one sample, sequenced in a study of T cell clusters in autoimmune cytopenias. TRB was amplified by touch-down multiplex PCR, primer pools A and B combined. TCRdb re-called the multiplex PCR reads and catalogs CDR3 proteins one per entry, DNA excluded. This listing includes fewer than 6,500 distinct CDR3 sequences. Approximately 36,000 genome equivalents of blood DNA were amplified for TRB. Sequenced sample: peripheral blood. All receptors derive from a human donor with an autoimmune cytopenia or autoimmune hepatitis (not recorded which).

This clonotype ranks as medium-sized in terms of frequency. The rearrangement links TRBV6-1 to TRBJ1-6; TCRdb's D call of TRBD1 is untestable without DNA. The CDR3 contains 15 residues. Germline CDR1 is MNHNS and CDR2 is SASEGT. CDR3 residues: CASSENRGWYSPLHF.

CDR3 loop: CASSLSAGYLYEQYF. The J gene is TRBJ2-7, the V gene TRBV5-1; checking the TCRdb D call of TRBD2 is not possible without DNA. The V gene's germline CDR1 is SGHRS and CDR2 YFSETQ. This CDR3 is built from 15 residues.

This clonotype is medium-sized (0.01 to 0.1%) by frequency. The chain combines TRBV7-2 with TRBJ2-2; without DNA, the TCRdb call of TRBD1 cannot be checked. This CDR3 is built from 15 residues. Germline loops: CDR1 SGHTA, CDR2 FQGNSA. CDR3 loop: CASSLGQTYTGELFF.

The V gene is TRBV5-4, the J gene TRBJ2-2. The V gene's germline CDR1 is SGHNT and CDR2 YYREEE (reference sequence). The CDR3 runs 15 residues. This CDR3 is CASSWGHSDTGELFF. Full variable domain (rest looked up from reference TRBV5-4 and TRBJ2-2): ETGVTQSPTHLIKTRGQQVTLRCSSQSGHNTVSWYQQALGQGPQFIFQYYREEENGRGNFPPRFSGLQFPNYSSELNVNALELDDSALYLCASSWGHSDTGELFFGEGSRLTVL.

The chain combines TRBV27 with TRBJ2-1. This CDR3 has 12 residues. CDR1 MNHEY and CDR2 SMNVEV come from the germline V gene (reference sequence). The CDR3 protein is CASSRTDNEQFF.

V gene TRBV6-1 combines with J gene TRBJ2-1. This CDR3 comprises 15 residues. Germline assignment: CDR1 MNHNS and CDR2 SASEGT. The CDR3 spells CASSEALDRYNEQFF.

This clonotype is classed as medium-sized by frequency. CDR3 amino acids: CAWMKSLNTEAFF. J is TRBJ1-1 and V is TRBV30. Germline assignment: CDR1 GTSNPN and CDR2 SVGIG (reference sequence). This CDR3 has 13 residues.

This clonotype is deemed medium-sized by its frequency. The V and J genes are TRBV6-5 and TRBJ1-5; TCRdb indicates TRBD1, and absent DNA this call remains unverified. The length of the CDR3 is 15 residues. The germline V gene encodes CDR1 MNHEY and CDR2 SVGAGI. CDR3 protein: CASSSAGTGVQPQHF.

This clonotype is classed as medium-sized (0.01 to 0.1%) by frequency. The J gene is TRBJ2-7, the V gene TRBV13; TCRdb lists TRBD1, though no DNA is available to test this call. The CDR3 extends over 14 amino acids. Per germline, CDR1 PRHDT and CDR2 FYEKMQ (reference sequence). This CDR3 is CASSSRGASYEQYF.

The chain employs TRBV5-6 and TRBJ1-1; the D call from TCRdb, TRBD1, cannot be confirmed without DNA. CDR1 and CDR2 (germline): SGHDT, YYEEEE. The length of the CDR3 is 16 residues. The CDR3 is CASSPGTGGGWTEAFF.

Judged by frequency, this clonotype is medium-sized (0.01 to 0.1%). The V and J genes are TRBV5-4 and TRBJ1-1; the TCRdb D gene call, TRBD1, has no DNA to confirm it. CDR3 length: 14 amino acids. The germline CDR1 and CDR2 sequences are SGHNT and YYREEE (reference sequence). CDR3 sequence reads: CASSLNRGNRVAFF.

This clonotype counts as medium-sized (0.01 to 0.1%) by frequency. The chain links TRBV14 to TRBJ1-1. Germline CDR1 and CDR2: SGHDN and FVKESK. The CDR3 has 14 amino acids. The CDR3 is CASSQAWKNTEAFF.

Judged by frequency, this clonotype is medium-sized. The CDR3: CASSYSGLQRGYTF. The J gene is TRBJ1-2, the V gene TRBV6-5. This CDR3 contains 14 residues. In germline, CDR1 is MNHEY, CDR2 SVGAGI.

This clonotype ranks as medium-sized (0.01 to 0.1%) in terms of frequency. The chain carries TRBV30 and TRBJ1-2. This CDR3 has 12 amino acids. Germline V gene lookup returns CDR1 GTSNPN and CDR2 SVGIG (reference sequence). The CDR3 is CAWSRTNYGYTF.

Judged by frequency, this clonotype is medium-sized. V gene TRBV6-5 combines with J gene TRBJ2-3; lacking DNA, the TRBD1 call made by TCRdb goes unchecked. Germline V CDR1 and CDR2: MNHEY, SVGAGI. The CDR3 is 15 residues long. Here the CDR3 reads CASSYGQGAPDTQYF.

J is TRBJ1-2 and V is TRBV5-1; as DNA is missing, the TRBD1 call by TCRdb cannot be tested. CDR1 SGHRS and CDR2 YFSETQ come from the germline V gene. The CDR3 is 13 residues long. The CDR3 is CASSIGTDDGYTF.

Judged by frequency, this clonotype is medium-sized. CDR3 region: CSADPQGGRGYTF. The chain links TRBV20-1 to TRBJ1-2; TCRdb proposes TRBD1, but this gene call is untestable without DNA. Germline assignment: CDR1 DFQATT and CDR2 SNEGSKA (reference sequence). The CDR3 loop spans 13 amino acids.

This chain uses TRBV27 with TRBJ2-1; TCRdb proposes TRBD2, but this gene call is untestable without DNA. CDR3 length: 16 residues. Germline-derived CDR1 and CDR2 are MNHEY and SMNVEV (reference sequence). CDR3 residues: CASSLLLLAGDHEQFF.

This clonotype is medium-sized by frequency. The CDR3 reads CASSFRIGGRSGNEQFF. The rearrangement joins TRBV7-2 to TRBJ2-1; TCRdb designates TRBD1, a call that cannot be tested without DNA. CDR1 SGHTA and CDR2 FQGNSA come from the germline V gene. This CDR3 spans 17 amino acids.

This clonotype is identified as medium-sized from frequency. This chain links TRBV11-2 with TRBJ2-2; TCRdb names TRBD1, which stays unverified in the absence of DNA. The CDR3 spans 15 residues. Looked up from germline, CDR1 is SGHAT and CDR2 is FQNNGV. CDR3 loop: CASSFRTGGTGELFF.

CDR3 loop: CASSSYRGLQETQYF. This rearrangement joins TRBV6-6 to TRBJ2-5; TCRdb proposes TRBD1, but this gene call is untestable without DNA. Germline V CDR1 and CDR2: MNHNY, SVGAGI (reference sequence). The CDR3 loop spans 15 amino acids.

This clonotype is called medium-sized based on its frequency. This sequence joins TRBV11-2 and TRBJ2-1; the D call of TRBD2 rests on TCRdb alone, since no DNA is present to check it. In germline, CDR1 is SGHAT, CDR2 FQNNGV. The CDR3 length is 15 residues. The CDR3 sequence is CASSLAGLVSNEQFF. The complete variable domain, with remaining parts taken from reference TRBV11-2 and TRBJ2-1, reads EAGVAQSPRYKIIEKRQSVAFWCNPISGHATLYWYQQILGQGPKLLIQFQNNGVVDDSQLPKDRFSAERLKGVDSTLKIQPAKLEDSAVYLCASSLAGLVSNEQFFGPGTRLTVL.

The chain's CDR3 is CASSLRTTSGITDTQYF. The chain links TRBV6-1 to TRBJ2-3; TCRdb lists TRBD2, though no DNA is available to test this call. The CDR3 consists of 17 residues. Germline V gene data show CDR1 as MNHNS and CDR2 as SASEGT.

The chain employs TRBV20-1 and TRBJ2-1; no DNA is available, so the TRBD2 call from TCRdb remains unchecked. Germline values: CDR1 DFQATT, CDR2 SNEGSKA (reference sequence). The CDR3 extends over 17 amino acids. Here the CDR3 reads CSARERGTSGRYNEQFF.

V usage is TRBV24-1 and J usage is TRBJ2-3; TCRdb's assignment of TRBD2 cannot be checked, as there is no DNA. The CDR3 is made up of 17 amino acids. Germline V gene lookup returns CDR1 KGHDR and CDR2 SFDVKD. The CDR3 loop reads CATSDRRLAGGPDTQYF.

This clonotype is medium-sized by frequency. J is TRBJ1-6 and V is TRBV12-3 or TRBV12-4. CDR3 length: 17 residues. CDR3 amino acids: CASSLTFLGSYNSPLHF.

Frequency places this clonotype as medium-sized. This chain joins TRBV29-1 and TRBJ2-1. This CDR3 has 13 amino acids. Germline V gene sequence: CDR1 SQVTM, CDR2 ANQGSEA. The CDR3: CSGNRATYNEQFF.